This TCR beta chain was observed in a study of Ad26.COV2.S vaccination and SARS-CoV-2 variants. Study results and limitations: With respect to non-spike TCR breadth, vaccine and placebo recipients were similar.

Concerning this clone: Its antigen is still unknown.

The germline V gene encodes CDR1 SGHRS and CDR2 YFSETQ. V lost 5 bases and J lost 6, with 11 bases in between. This CDR3 is built from 12 residues. Profiling relied on immunoSEQ multiplex PCR, and the TCRdb table lists in-frame clones only, not all of them. The data contain around 350,000 clones, just over 90% of them seen just once; the ten biggest clones take up about 3.8%. The chain joins TRBV5-1 to TRBJ1-1; D not resolved. This clonotype was sampled from a human donor who had recovered from COVID-19. The specimen comprised peripheral blood, sampled after recovery from COVID-19. The CDR3, as DNA: TGCGCCAGCAGTCACGACGGTGCTGAAGCTTTCTTT. Amino acids: CASSHDGAEAFF.